The following is a TCR beta chain sequence with its context. This sample stems from a study of blood T cell repertoires in COVID-19. Study at large: Both acute and convalescent COVID-19 samples were obtained from the United States, Italy and Spain. PBMCs, B-cell-depleted T cells, or T cells provided the cDNA or gDNA that made up the material.

Clones were read by immunoSEQ multiplex PCR, and TCRdb kept only the in-frame ones, dropping some. The sample includes 130,000 to 150,000 clones, 87% of them seen just once. V was clipped by 0 bases and J by 3 bases; unmatched bases: 3. From germline, CDR1 is MNHEY and CDR2 SVGAGI. The CDR3 sequence is 15 residues long. Each recovered donor of Cohort 3 presented with two negative PCRs, clearance, or symptom resolution. This chain uses TRBV6-5 with TRBJ1-2; 8 bases agree with TRBD1. The sequencing sample was made of PBMCs or T cells enriched from blood (not recorded which). The clonotype originates from a man aged 55 to 70 who had recovered from COVID-19. In DNA, the CDR3 is TGTGCCAGCAGTTACTCGAACAGGGGGGACTATGGCTACACCTTC. Its protein is CASSYSNRGDYGYTF.